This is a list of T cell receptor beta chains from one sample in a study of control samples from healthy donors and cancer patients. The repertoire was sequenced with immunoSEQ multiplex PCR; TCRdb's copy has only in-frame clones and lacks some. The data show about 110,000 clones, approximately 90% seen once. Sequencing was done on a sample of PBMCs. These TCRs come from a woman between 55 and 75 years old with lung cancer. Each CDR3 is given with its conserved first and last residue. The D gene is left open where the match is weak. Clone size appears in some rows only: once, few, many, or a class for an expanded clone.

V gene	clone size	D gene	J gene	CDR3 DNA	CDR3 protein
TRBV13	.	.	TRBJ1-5	TGTGCCAGCAGCTTGTCCGGGGCACCCAATCAGCCCCAGCATTTT	CASSLSGAPNQPQHF
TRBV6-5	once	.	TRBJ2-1	TGTGCCAGCAGTTTAGGGATTGGGCGCGATGAGCAGTTCTTC	CASSLGIGRDEQFF
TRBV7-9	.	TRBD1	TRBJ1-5	TGTGCCAGCAGACCTACAGGGGATCGGAATCAGCCCCAGCATTTT	CASRPTGDRNQPQHF
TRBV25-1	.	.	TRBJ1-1	TGTGCCAGCAGGCATGGGGTATACACTGAAGCTTTCTTT	CASRHGVYTEAFF
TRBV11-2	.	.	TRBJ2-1	TGTGCCAGCAGCCCCCAGACCCCGTCTCCGTTCTTC	CASSPQTPSPFF
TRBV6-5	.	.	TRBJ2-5	TGTGCCAGCAGCCCCCAGCACCAAGAGACCCAGTACTTC	CASSPQHQETQYF
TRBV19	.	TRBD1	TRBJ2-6	TGTGCCAGTAGTATTTGGGACAGGGGATCCTCTGGGGCCAACGTCCTGACTTTC	CASSIWDRGSSGANVLTF
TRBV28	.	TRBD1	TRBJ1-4	TGTGCCAGCAGTCGATCCAACAGGGGGCTCTGGGAAAAACTGTTTTTT	CASSRSNRGLWEKLFF
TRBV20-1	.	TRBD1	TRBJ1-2	TGCAGCGCCGGGACAGGGAATGGCTACACCTTC	CSAGTGNGYTF
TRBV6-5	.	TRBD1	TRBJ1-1	TGTGCCAGCAGTTGGGACAGGGTGAACACTGAAGCTTTCTTT	CASSWDRVNTEAFF
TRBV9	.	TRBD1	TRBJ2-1	TGTGCCAGCAGCTCTAGGGGACAGGGGGAGAATGAGCAGTTCTTC	CASSSRGQGENEQFF
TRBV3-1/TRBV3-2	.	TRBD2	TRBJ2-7	TGTGCCAGCAGCCAAGGCGACGCTAGCGGGACCTACGAGCAGTACTTC	CASSQGDASGTYEQYF
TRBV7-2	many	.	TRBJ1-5	TGTGCCAGCAGCTTAGACTGGGGAACCTCGGCCCAGCATTTT	CASSLDWGTSAQHF
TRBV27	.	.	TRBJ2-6	TGTGCCAGCAAAGTTCTAAGGGTGCGCTTTTTCCCGTCTGGGGCCAACGTCCTGACTTTC	CASKVLRVRFFPSGANVLTF
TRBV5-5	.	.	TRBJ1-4	TGTGCCAGCAGCTCTCGGGGTTTATTAGGGGAAAAACTGTTTTTT	CASSSRGLLGEKLFF
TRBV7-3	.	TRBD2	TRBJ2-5	TGTGCCAGCAGCTTAAGTTCGGGAGGGCCGGAGACCCAGTACTTC	CASSLSSGGPETQYF
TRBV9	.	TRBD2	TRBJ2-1	TGTGCCAGCAGCGTAGTTAGCGGGGGGGGCGATGAGCAGTTCTTC	CASSVVSGGGDEQFF
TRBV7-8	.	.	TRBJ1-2	TGTGCCAGCAGCTTAGTGGCAAGTCCTAACTATGGCTACACCTTC	CASSLVASPNYGYTF
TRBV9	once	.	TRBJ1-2	TGTGCCAGCAGCGTAAGGGATCCTGGCTACACCTTC	CASSVRDPGYTF
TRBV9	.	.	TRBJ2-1	TGTGCCAGCAGCGTAGAGCTGGGGGCGAGGGGAAATGAGCAGTTCTTC	CASSVELGARGNEQFF
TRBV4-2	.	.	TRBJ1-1	TGTGCCAGCAGCCAAGATCGCGCGCAGACGGGTGAAGCTTTCTTT	CASSQDRAQTGEAFF
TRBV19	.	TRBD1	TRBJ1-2	TGTGCCAGTAGTTCCGGGACAGGGAACTATGGCTACACCTTC	CASSSGTGNYGYTF
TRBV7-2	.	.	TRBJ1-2	TGTGCCAGCAGCTTAGACAGGGCGTCCTATGGCTACACCTTC	CASSLDRASYGYTF
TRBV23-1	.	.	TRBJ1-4	TGCGCCAGCAGTCAACGGGGACAAGTTGGCGCGGGGGAAAAACTGTTTTTT	CASSQRGQVGAGEKLFF
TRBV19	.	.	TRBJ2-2	TGTGCCAGTAGTTCTACTATCGGCACCGGGGAGCTGTTTTTT	CASSSTIGTGELFF
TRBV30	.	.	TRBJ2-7	TGTGCCTGGAGTGTAAGAGTAGCCCGCTACGAGCAGTACTTC	CAWSVRVARYEQYF
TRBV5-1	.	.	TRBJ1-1	TGCGCCAGCAGCTTGGTGGGGGACACTGAAGCTTTCTTT	CASSLVGDTEAFF
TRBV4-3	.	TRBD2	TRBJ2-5	TGCGCCAGCAGCTTTGGACTAGCGCGGGAGACCCAGTACTTC	CASSFGLARETQYF
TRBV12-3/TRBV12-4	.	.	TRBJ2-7	TGTGCCACCCTTAATGGGGACTCCTACGAGCAGTACTTC	CATLNGDSYEQYF
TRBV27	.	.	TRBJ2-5	TGTGCCAGCAGAACCCCCGGGTACCAAGAGACCCAGTACTTC	CASRTPGYQETQYF
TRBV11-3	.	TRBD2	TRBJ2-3	TGTGCCAGCAGCCCGAGGGGACTAGCGCGAATCGCAGATACGCAGTATTTT	CASSPRGLARIADTQYF
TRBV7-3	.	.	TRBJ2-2	TGTGCCAGTTCGAACACCGGGGAGCTGTTTTTT	CASSNTGELFF
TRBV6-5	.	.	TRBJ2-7	TGTGCCAGCAATCACGGATCCTACGAGCAGTACTTC	CASNHGSYEQYF
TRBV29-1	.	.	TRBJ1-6	TGCAGCGTTGCCGAGGGTAACGATTTCCATTCACCCCTCCACTTT	CSVAEGNDFHSPLHF
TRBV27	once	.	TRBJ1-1	TGTGCCAGCAGTTATGCCGGGACGGGGAACACTGAAGCTTTCTTT	CASSYAGTGNTEAFF
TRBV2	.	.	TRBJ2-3	TGTGCCAGCAGTGGGGGGCCAGAGAACACAGATACGCAGTATTTT	CASSGGPENTDTQYF
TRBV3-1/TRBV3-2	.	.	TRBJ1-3	TGTGCCAGCAGCCAAGGCTACGACAGCATCTCTGGAAACACCATATATTTT	CASSQGYDSISGNTIYF
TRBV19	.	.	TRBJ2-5	TGTGCCAGTAGTATACTGGGCGGACAAGAGACCCAGTACTTC	CASSILGGQETQYF
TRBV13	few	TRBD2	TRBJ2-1	TGTGCCAGCAGCTTCGTGGGGCTAGCGGGGGACAATGAGCAGTTCTTC	CASSFVGLAGDNEQFF
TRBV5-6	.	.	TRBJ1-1	TGTGCCAGCAGTATTAACACTGAAGCTTTCTTT	CASSINTEAFF
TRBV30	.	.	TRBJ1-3	TGTGCCTGGAATTCACAGGATACTGCTGGAAACACCATATATTTT	CAWNSQDTAGNTIYF